Following are 14 T cell receptor beta chains from one sample sequenced in a study of blood T cell repertoires in COVID-19. Libraries were prepared by immunoSEQ multiplex PCR; TCRdb keeps only in-frame clonotypes and omits some of them. The sample carries 95,000 to 100,000 clones, less than 90% recorded once. Sequencing used peripheral blood. The source of these receptors is an elderly man with acute or convalescent COVID-19.

The chain joins TRBV27 to TRBJ2-1, with 13 bases that match TRBD2. Trimming took 3 bases from V and 10 from J; bases not matched to a gene: 9. CDR1 is MNHEY, CDR2 SMNVEV, per germline (reference sequence). This CDR3 contains 16 residues. The CDR3 loop reads CASSFLRTSGSGEQFF. In nucleotides, the CDR3 is TGTGCCAGCAGTTTTTTGCGGACTAGCGGGAGCGGAGAGCAGTTCTTC.

Written as DNA, the CDR3 is TGTGCCAGTAGTCCACACGGAGGGAGATCCAATACACCCCTCCACTTT. This sequence encodes CASSPHGGRSNTPLHF. The chain employs TRBV19 and TRBJ1-6; no firm D call. Trimming removed 5 bases from V and 11 bases from J, with 22 bases in between. CDR1 is LNHDA and CDR2 is SQIVND in the germline V gene (reference sequence). This CDR3 has 16 residues.

This chain connects TRBV5-1 to TRBJ1-1; tentative D call: TRBD1 (5 bases). CDR3 length: 14 amino acids. V was shortened by 2 bases and J by 5 bases, with 13 bases between the two germline ends. The V gene's germline CDR1 is SGHRS and CDR2 YFSETQ. The CDR3 sequence: CASSFQGEGTEAFF. CDR3 in DNA: TGCGCCAGCAGCTTCCAGGGTGAAGGAACTGAAGCTTTCTTT.

The gene calls are TRBV5-1 and TRBJ2-7; D uncertain. The CDR3 spans 14 residues. Trimming shortened V by 2 bases and J by 4 bases, and 13 bases separated the two germline ends. Per the germline V gene, CDR1 is SGHRS and CDR2 is YFSETQ. The CDR3 spells CASSFSTTMYEQYF. The CDR3 DNA sequence: TGCGCCAGCAGCTTCTCAACAACGATGTACGAGCAGTACTTC.

The CDR3 nucleotides read TGTGCCAGCTCTCACTATGGCTACACCTTC. It yields the protein CASSHYGYTF. This chain links TRBV28 with TRBJ1-2, with D unclear. Germline V gene data show CDR1 as MDHEN and CDR2 as SYDVKM. The CDR3 is made up of 10 amino acids. V was trimmed by 8 bases and J by 3 bases, leaving 4 bases between them.

This clone was counted between two and nine times. The chain carries TRBV6-5 and TRBJ1-2, with TRBD1 matching 8 bases. J gave up 8 bases and V 7 bases, and 9 bases lay outside the gene matches. The CDR3 totals 13 residues. Germline V CDR1 and CDR2: MNHEY, SVGAGI. The CDR3 coding sequence is TGTGCCAGCAAACCCAGGGGGCGGAACGGCTACACCTTC. This encodes CASKPRGRNGYTF.

The chain carries TRBV6-2 or TRBV6-3 and TRBJ2-5; unclear D gene. The V end lost 4 bases, the J end lost 9 bases, and 15 bases lay between the germline ends. In germline, CDR1 is MNHEY, CDR2 SVGEGT. The CDR3 loop spans 13 amino acids. The CDR3 coding sequence is TGTGCCAGCAGTTTCTCTCGCACCACTTCCCAGTACTTC. It yields the protein CASSFSRTTSQYF.

The chain couples TRBV9 to TRBJ1-4; D perhaps matches TRBD1 (6 bases). V gave up 0 bases and J gave up 6 bases, with 6 bases separating them. The germline V gene encodes CDR1 SGDLS and CDR2 YYNGEE. This CDR3 is 13 amino acids long. The CDR3 DNA reads as TGTGCCAGCAGCGTAGCAGGGGATGAAAAACTGTTTTTT. Amino acid sequence: CASSVAGDEKLFF.

V gene TRBV28 combines with J gene TRBJ1-5, with D possibly being TRBD1 (5 bases). Germline V gene data show CDR1 as MDHEN and CDR2 as SYDVKM. Trimming removed 4 bases from V and 4 bases from J, with 11 bases in between. CDR3 length: 14 residues. The CDR3 protein is CASSSLTENQPQHF. The CDR3 nucleotides are TGTGCCAGCAGTTCGCTGACAGAGAATCAGCCCCAGCATTTT.

The chain combines TRBV3-1 (or the pseudogene TRBV3-2) with TRBJ2-4, with D tentatively TRBD1 (5 bases). Between the trimmed V and J ends, which lost 1 base and 4 bases, there was a span of 14 bases. The CDR3 runs 16 residues. Germline V lookup: CDR1 LGHDT, CDR2 YNNKEL (reference sequence). The CDR3: CASSQVRAGPKNIQYF. The CDR3 bases are TGTGCCAGCAGCCAAGTTCGGGCAGGGCCTAAAAACATTCAGTACTTC.

This clone was seen a few times. This sequence joins TRBV2 and TRBJ2-5; the match to TRBD2 covers 7 bases. This CDR3 comprises 15 residues. V shed 7 bases and J 3 bases; nucleotides not matched to a gene: 11. CDR1 SNHLY and CDR2 FYNNEI come from the germline V gene. The CDR3 region is CASTQAGVNKETQYF. CDR3 in DNA: TGTGCCAGCACCCAGGCGGGGGTGAATAAAGAGACCCAGTACTTC.

The rearrangement uses TRBV5-1 and TRBJ2-1; a weak D match, TRBD1 (5 bases). CDR1 SGHRS and CDR2 YFSETQ come from the germline V gene. V was clipped by 0 bases and J by 9 bases, with 7 bases between them. This CDR3 region has 12 residues. As DNA, the CDR3 is TGCGCCAGCAGCTTGGAGGGGATTGAGCAGTTCTTC. This sequence encodes CASSLEGIEQFF. Full variable domain (missing parts from reference TRBV5-1 and TRBJ2-1): KAGVTQTPRYLIKTRGQQVTLSCSPISGHRSVSWYQQTPGQGLQFLFEYFSETQRNKGNFPGRFSGRQFSNSRSEMNVSTLELGDSALYLCASSLEGIEQFFGPGTRLTVL.

The CDR3: CASSPGTSGSTDTQYF. CDR3 DNA sequence: TGTGCCAGCAGCCCGGGGACTAGCGGGAGCACAGATACGCAGTATTTT. This rearrangement joins TRBV7-6 to TRBJ2-3; 12 bases line up with TRBD2. CDR1 and CDR2 (germline): SGHVS, FNYEAQ. The trim removed 5 bases at V and 0 bases at J, leaving 3 bases unmatched. This CDR3 is built from 16 residues.

As DNA, the CDR3 is TGCGCCAGCCGGCGGGGGGACCGCACTGAAGCTTTCTTT. Its protein is CASRRGDRTEAFF. The V call is TRBV10-1, the J call TRBJ1-1; D may be TRBD1 (5 bases). With 8 bases removed from V and 4 bases from J, the gap between germline ends came to 14 bases. This CDR3 spans 13 amino acids. CDR1 is WNHNN, CDR2 SYGVQD, per germline (reference sequence).